The 6 T cell receptor beta chains in this list originate from one sample, sequenced in a study of cytomegalovirus exposure and HLA in healthy donors. PCR amplification relied on 60 Vbeta primers (plus 13 Jbeta primers). Generated by immunoSEQ multiplex PCR, the TCRdb table keeps only in-frame clones and is missing some. The sample consists of 110,000 or so clones, around 77% of them appearing once. The sequenced sample consisted of PBMCs. All receptors derive from a woman in her twenties or thirties in good health and CMV-seropositive.

This clone was picked up one time. The rearrangement uses TRBV6-6 and TRBJ2-7; D may be TRBD2 (5 bases). Germline lookup yields CDR1 MNHNY and CDR2 SVGAGI (reference sequence). The CDR3 contains 15 residues. The V gene lost 10 bases and the J gene lost 0 bases, with 19 bases spanning the gap. CDR3 DNA: TGTGCCATCACGACGTTCCCCGGGGACTCCTACGAGCAGTACTTC. Translated, it gives CAITTFPGDSYEQYF.

The V call is TRBV7-3, the J call TRBJ2-1; TRBD2 matches at 14 bases. V lost 6 bases and J lost 8; bases outside the gene matches: 6. From germline, CDR1 is SGHTA and CDR2 FQGTGA. The CDR3 runs to 15 residues. This chain's CDR3 is CASRPTSGRVYEQFF. DNA for the CDR3: TGTGCCAGCAGGCCGACTAGCGGGAGGGTCTATGAGCAGTTCTTC.

The rearrangement joins TRBV5-4 to TRBJ1-1; no definite D call. V was trimmed by 1 base and J by 4 bases, leaving 11 bases between them. The CDR3 consists of 14 residues. CDR1 SGHNT and CDR2 YYREEE come from the germline V gene (reference sequence). CDR3 amino acids: CASSLISSFTEAFF. As DNA, the CDR3 is TGTGCCAGCAGCTTGATATCGTCGTTCACTGAAGCTTTCTTT.

In this sample, this clone turned up a few times. The chain has TRBV19 and TRBJ1-6; 8 bases are shared with TRBD1. CDR3 size: 14 residues. Trimming removed 5 bases from V and 7 bases from J; junction bases left unmatched: 4. Germline CDR1 and CDR2: LNHDA and SQIVND (reference sequence). DNA of the CDR3: TGTGCCAGTAGTGGAGACAGGGGCAATTCACCCCTCCACTTT. Its protein is CASSGDRGNSPLHF.

The chain is built from TRBV6-6 and TRBJ1-1; unclear D gene. The germline gives CDR1 MNHNY, CDR2 SVGAGI (reference sequence). The germline V and J ends were trimmed by 2 bases and 4 bases, with 17 bases remaining between them. The CDR3 runs to 16 residues. This chain's CDR3 is CASSYDIGGLGTEAFF. DNA for the CDR3: TGTGCCAGCAGTTACGACATAGGCGGGCTGGGCACTGAAGCTTTCTTT.

J is TRBJ2-1 and V is TRBV4-1, with D possibly matching TRBD2 (7 bases). This CDR3 contains 15 residues. Trimming removed 0 bases from V and 7 bases from J, with 13 bases in between. Germline V gives CDR1 MGHRA, CDR2 YSYEKL. This CDR3 is CASSQDRGGGNEQFF. In DNA form, the CDR3 reads TGCGCCAGCAGCCAAGATAGGGGGGGCGGGAATGAGCAGTTCTTC.